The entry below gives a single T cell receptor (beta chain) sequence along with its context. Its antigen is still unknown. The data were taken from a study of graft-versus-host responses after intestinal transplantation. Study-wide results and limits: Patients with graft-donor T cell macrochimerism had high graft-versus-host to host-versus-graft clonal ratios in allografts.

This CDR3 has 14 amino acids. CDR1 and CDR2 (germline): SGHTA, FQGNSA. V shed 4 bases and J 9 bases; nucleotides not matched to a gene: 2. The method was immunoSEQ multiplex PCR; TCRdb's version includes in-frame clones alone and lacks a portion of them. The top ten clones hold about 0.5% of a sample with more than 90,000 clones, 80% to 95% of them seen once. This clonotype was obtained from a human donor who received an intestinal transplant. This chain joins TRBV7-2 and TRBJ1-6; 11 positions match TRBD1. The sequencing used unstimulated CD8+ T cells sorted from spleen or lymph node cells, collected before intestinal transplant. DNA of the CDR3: TGTGCCAGCAGCTCGGGACAGGGGGGTTCACCCCTCCACTTT. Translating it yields CASSSGQGGSPLHF.